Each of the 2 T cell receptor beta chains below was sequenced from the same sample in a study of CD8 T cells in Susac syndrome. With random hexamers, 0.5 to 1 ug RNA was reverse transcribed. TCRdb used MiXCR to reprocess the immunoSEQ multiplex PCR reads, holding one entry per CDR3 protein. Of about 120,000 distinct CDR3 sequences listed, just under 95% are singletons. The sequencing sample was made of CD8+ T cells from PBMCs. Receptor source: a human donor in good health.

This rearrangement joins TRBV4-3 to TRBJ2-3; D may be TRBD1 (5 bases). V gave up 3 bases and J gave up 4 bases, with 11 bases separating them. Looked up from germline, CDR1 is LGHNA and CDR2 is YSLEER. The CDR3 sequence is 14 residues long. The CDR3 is CASSHGKTADTQYF. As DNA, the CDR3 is TGCGCCAGCAGCCACGGAAAGACAGCAGATACGCAGTATTTT.

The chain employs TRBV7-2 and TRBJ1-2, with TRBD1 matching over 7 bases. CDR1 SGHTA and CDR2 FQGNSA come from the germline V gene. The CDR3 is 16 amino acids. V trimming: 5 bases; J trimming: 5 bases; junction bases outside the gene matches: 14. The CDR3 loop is CASSLQDRTRSYGYTF. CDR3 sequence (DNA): TGTGCCAGCAGCCTACAGGACAGGACTCGTAGTTATGGCTACACCTTC.